These 20 T cell receptor beta chains were sequenced from one sample in a study of multiple sclerosis patients with progressive multifocal leukoencephalopathy. Regarding time point: time of PML onset. Data came from immunoSEQ multiplex PCR; TCRdb stores just in-frame clones and leaves some out. The table lists tens of thousands of clones, 75% to 90% of them singletons, with roughly 12% in the top ten. This material consisted of PBMCs, taken from a patient treated with natalizumab. These receptors were obtained from a woman in her twenties or thirties with progressive multifocal leukoencephalopathy.

Comment on this clone: Different DNA sequences within this sample yield the same CDR3. The genes are TRBV5-1 and TRBJ2-5; no definite D call. The CDR3 is 14 residues long. Germline assignment: CDR1 SGHRS and CDR2 YFSETQ. With 1 base removed from V and 2 bases from J, the gap between germline ends came to 9 bases. The CDR3: CASSLLTGQETQYF. CDR3 DNA: TGCGCCAGCAGCTTGCTTACGGGTCAAGAGACCCAGTACTTC.

The gene calls are TRBV11-2 and TRBJ2-7; TRBD2 matches 10 bases. J lost 7 bases, V lost 1 base, and 7 bases had no gene match. This CDR3 spans 15 amino acids. CDR1 and CDR2 (germline): SGHAT, FQNNGV. In DNA, the CDR3 is TGTGCCAGCAGCTTAGTGGCTAGCGGGAGCCGTGAGCAGTACTTC. It encodes CASSLVASGSREQYF.

The gene calls are TRBV2 and TRBJ2-7; perhaps TRBD2 as D (5 bases). The V gene lost 0 bases and the J gene lost 9 bases, with 12 bases spanning the gap. This CDR3 spans 13 amino acids. Germline-derived CDR1 and CDR2 are SNHLY and FYNNEI. The DNA for the CDR3 is TGTGCCAGCAGTGAAGCGCTAGGCGGGTCGCAGTACTTC. This encodes CASSEALGGSQYF.

The J gene is TRBJ2-7, the V gene TRBV2, with 10 bases identical to TRBD2. CDR1 and CDR2 from the germline V gene are SNHLY and FYNNEI. The CDR3 runs 13 residues. The trim removed 8 bases at V and 4 bases at J, leaving 5 bases unmatched. DNA for the CDR3: TGTGCCAGCTCTAGCGGGAGTATGTACGAGCAGTACTTC. Translation: CASSSGSMYEQYF.

The chain employs TRBV5-1 and TRBJ1-2; D is undetermined. Per germline, CDR1 SGHRS and CDR2 YFSETQ. Trimming took 1 base from V and 2 from J, leaving 6 bases between them. This CDR3 contains 13 residues. The CDR3 DNA is TGCGCCAGCAGCTTGAACGAGAACTATGGCTACACCTTC. Its protein is CASSLNENYGYTF.

The rearrangement links TRBV9 to TRBJ2-5; 7 positions agree with TRBD1. The DNA end is more similar to TRBJ2-7, so the J call may be wrong. The germline CDR1 and CDR2 sequences are SGDLS and YYNGEE. The CDR3 has 15 residues. The CDR3, as DNA: TGTGCCAGCAGCCCAAGGGACAGTCGCTCCTACGAGCAGTACTTC. It yields the protein CASSPRDSRSYEQYF.

As regards this clone: One end of the junction is discordant with germline, which a read error may explain. V gene TRBV18 combines with J gene TRBJ2-7; 12 bases fit TRBD2. This CDR3 comprises 16 residues. CDR1 and CDR2 from the germline V gene are KGHSH and LQKENI. CDR3 residues: CASSPQPPPGLAGYGF. CDR3 DNA: TGTGCCAGCTCACCACAACCACCACCGGGACTAGCGGGCTATGGCTTC.

On this clone: The identical CDR3 is also encoded by other nucleotide sequences in the sample. The CDR3 spells CASSPRVQETQYF. CDR3 sequence (DNA): TGTGCCAGCAGTCCGAGGGTGCAGGAGACCCAGTACTTC. The chain has TRBV5-4 and TRBJ2-5; tentatively, D is TRBD2 (5 bases). There are 13 residues in the CDR3. From germline, CDR1 is SGHNT and CDR2 YYREEE (reference sequence). Trimming removed 5 bases from V and 5 bases from J, with 13 bases in between.

This chain connects TRBV6-5 to TRBJ2-5, with unresolved D. The CDR3 spans 14 residues. Germline CDR1 and CDR2: MNHEY and SVGAGI. V lost 0 bases and J 7 bases, leaving 12 bases between the germline ends. CDR3 protein: CASSYSGPRRTQYF. The CDR3 DNA follows: TGTGCCAGCAGTTACTCCGGACCAAGGAGGACCCAGTACTTC.

For this clone: Other DNA sequences of this sample code for an identical CDR3. The genes are TRBV27 and TRBJ2-3; 9 nucleotides line up with TRBD2. J gave up 0 bases and V 5 bases, and 6 bases lay outside the gene matches. CDR1 MNHEY and CDR2 SMNVEV come from the germline V gene (reference sequence). CDR3 size: 16 residues. CDR3 sequence: CASSPSSGESTDTQYF. The CDR3 DNA follows: TGTGCCAGCAGTCCTTCTAGCGGGGAGAGCACAGATACGCAGTATTTT.

The chain is built from TRBV28 and TRBJ1-2, with unresolved D. CDR1 is MDHEN and CDR2 is SYDVKM in the germline V gene. This CDR3 is built from 10 residues. With 6 bases removed from V and 4 bases from J, the gap between germline ends came to 3 bases. The CDR3 loop reads CASRRYGYTF. In DNA form, the CDR3 reads TGTGCCAGCAGACGCTATGGCTACACCTTC.

V usage is TRBV2 and J usage is TRBJ1-1, with D possibly matching TRBD1 (5 bases). The V gene lost 0 bases and the J gene lost 8 bases, with 16 bases spanning the gap. CDR3 size: 15 residues. Germline CDR1 is SNHLY and CDR2 is FYNNEI. DNA for the CDR3: TGTGCCAGCAGTGAAGCGCGGGGCCCTTCAGGGGAAGCTTTCTTT. This translates into CASSEARGPSGEAFF.

This clone showed up just once. The V and J genes are TRBV19 and TRBJ2-7, with D perhaps matching TRBD2 (6 bases). The germline CDR1 and CDR2 sequences are LNHDA and SQIVND (reference sequence). Trimming pared 5 bases from V and 2 bases from J, leaving 16 bases between. The length of the CDR3 is 15 residues. CDR3 loop: CASSPGAGRTYEQYF. The DNA of the CDR3 is TGTGCCAGTAGTCCAGGCGCAGGGAGGACCTACGAGCAGTACTTC.

J is TRBJ2-2 and V is TRBV27; D perhaps matches TRBD2 (6 bases). Germline assignment: CDR1 MNHEY and CDR2 SMNVEV (reference sequence). Between the trimmed V and J ends, which lost 4 bases and 1 base, there was a span of 13 bases. The length of the CDR3 is 16 residues. The CDR3 nucleotides read TGTGCCAGCAGTTACAGGCGGAGGGAGAACACCGGGGAGCTGTTTTTT. Its translation is CASSYRRRENTGELFF.

The chain employs TRBV29-1 and TRBJ1-1, with D unclear. The CDR3 sequence is 15 residues long. Germline CDR1 reads SQVTM; CDR2 reads ANQGSEA. The V gene lost 7 bases and the J gene lost 2 bases, with 20 bases spanning the gap. The CDR3 reads CSASATRNKNTEAFF. The CDR3 coding sequence is TGCAGCGCCTCGGCAACCCGTAATAAAAACACTGAAGCTTTCTTT.

The chain combines TRBV6-4 with TRBJ2-1; no clear D gene. The CDR3 has 13 amino acids. In germline, CDR1 is MRHNA, CDR2 SNTAGT. V lost 0 bases and J lost 5, with 5 bases in between. CDR3 sequence (DNA): TGTGCCAGCAGTGACTCGGAGAACAATGAGCAGTTCTTC. It specifies CASSDSENNEQFF.

In this sample, this clone turned up a few times. Sequence at one end of the junction differs from germline and may be a read error. The chain is built from TRBV28 and TRBJ2-1, with D possibly being TRBD2 (7 bases). The CDR3 has 14 residues. Germline V gives CDR1 MDHEN, CDR2 SYDVKM. The CDR3 DNA is TGTGCCACCAGTTTGGGGGGGGGCCTGAATGAGCAGTTCTTC. It codes for CATSLGGGLNEQFF.

The gene calls are TRBV6-5 and TRBJ2-7; the match to TRBD2 covers 7 bases. V lost 7 bases and J lost 1; bases outside the gene matches: 7. Germline V gene sequence: CDR1 MNHEY, CDR2 SVGAGI. The CDR3 spans 14 residues. The CDR3 DNA reads TGTGCCAGCAATAAGCGGGATGAATCCTACGAGCAGTACTTC. Translation gives CASNKRDESYEQYF.

The chain has TRBV18 and TRBJ2-1, with D possibly TRBD2 on 6 matching bases. Germline V gives CDR1 KGHSH, CDR2 LQKENI. CDR3 length equals 15 residues. The germline V and J ends were trimmed by 0 bases and 2 bases, with 8 bases remaining between them. The CDR3 reads CASSPPSGAYNEQFF. The DNA of the CDR3 is TGTGCCAGCTCACCACCATCGGGAGCCTACAATGAGCAGTTCTTC.

The chain links TRBV19 to TRBJ1-1, with a possible D match to TRBD1 (6 bases). Trimming took off 7 bases at V and 3 bases at J, with 18 bases between the two ends. Germline CDR1 and CDR2: LNHDA and SQIVND (reference sequence). This CDR3 has 15 amino acids. This CDR3 is CASMFGGGAHTEAFF. The CDR3 nucleotides are TGTGCCAGTATGTTTGGTGGGGGGGCGCACACTGAAGCTTTCTTT.